Following are 19 T cell receptor beta chains from one sample sequenced in a study of blood T cell repertoires in COVID-19. The assay was immunoSEQ multiplex PCR, and TCRdb's table has in-frame clones only and misses some. The table includes some 120,000 clones, 90% detected once. The sequenced sample consisted of peripheral blood. The receptor set was obtained from a human donor with active COVID-19. The donor label of this sample is uncertain.

This clone was found a few times. V usage is TRBV10-1 and J usage is TRBJ1-2; D is uncertain. CDR1 and CDR2 from the germline V gene are WNHNN and SYGVQD (reference sequence). The CDR3 totals 13 residues. Trimming shortened V by 5 bases and J by 11 bases, and 18 bases separated the two germline ends. This CDR3 reads CASSSRRREQYTF. The CDR3 DNA reads TGCGCCAGCAGTTCAAGGAGGAGGGAACAATACACCTTC.

J is TRBJ1-1 and V is TRBV6-5, with D perhaps TRBD1 (6 bases). The CDR3 runs to 14 residues. The germline CDR1 and CDR2 sequences are MNHEY and SVGAGI. Trimming removed 6 bases at V and 4 bases at J, with 15 bases between. The CDR3 DNA follows: TGTGCCAGCAGAAACAGGGCGGCGGGCACTGAAGCTTTCTTT. Amino acid sequence: CASRNRAAGTEAFF.

The genes are TRBV6-2 or TRBV6-3 and TRBJ1-6; the match to TRBD1 covers 11 bases. Per germline, CDR1 MNHEY and CDR2 SVGEGT. The V gene end was trimmed by 6 bases and the J gene end by 6 bases; junction bases not matched to a gene: 7. The CDR3 sequence is 16 residues long. For the CDR3, the DNA is TGTGCCAGCAGCGCACGAGGACAGGGGGCTAATTCACCCCTCCACTTT. This sequence encodes CASSARGQGANSPLHF.

The chain employs TRBV13 and TRBJ1-5; D is uncertain. The CDR3 length is 14 residues. Germline CDR1 is PRHDT and CDR2 is FYEKMQ (reference sequence). Trimming shortened V by 0 bases and J by 4 bases, and 7 bases separated the two germline ends. CDR3 residues: CASSLGGGNQPQHF. DNA of the CDR3: TGTGCCAGCAGCTTAGGCGGAGGAAATCAGCCCCAGCATTTT.

This clone was seen a handful of times. V and J are TRBV15 and TRBJ1-6; TRBD1 matches 8 bases. V gave up 5 bases and J gave up 5 bases; unmatched junction bases: 5. The length of the CDR3 is 15 residues. Germline CDR1 is LNHNV and CDR2 is YYDKDF (reference sequence). The CDR3 spells CATSRATGDNSPLHF. CDR3 bases: TGTGCCACCAGCCGAGCGACAGGGGATAATTCACCCCTCCACTTT.

This chain joins TRBV4-3 and TRBJ1-2, with D unclear. This CDR3 is 14 amino acids long. The germline CDR1 and CDR2 sequences are LGHNA and YSLEER. With 1 base removed from V and 7 bases from J, the gap between germline ends came to 13 bases. CDR3 sequence (DNA): TGCGCCAGCAGCCAAGCGGAGGGCAGATCTGGCTACACCTTC. Translated: CASSQAEGRSGYTF.

V and J are TRBV6-5 and TRBJ2-7, with TRBD1 as a possible D gene (6 bases). Trimming shortened V by 7 bases and J by 2 bases, and 12 bases separated the two germline ends. This CDR3 has 13 residues. The germline gives CDR1 MNHEY, CDR2 SVGAGI. CDR3 region: CASNPTGPYEQYF. CDR3 coding DNA: TGTGCCAGCAACCCGACAGGACCCTACGAGCAGTACTTC.

This clone was detected only once. The J gene is TRBJ1-5, the V gene TRBV7-8; 7 nucleotides line up with TRBD1. In germline, CDR1 is SGHVS, CDR2 FQNEAQ. V shed 5 bases and J 0 bases; nucleotides not matched to a gene: 4. This CDR3 is 15 amino acids long. This CDR3 reads CASSPGQDSNQPQHF. The DNA of the CDR3 is TGTGCCAGCAGCCCCGGACAGGATAGCAATCAGCCCCAGCATTTT.

This clone was seen just once. J is TRBJ2-3 and V is TRBV7-2; TRBD2 agrees at 9 bases. This CDR3 has 16 amino acids. Germline lookup yields CDR1 SGHTA and CDR2 FQGNSA. With V trimmed by 5 bases and J by 2 bases, 8 bases remained unmatched. The CDR3 region is CASSLRTSVYTDTQYF. DNA of the CDR3: TGTGCCAGCAGCCTCCGGACTAGCGTTTACACAGATACGCAGTATTTT.

This rearrangement joins TRBV9 to TRBJ2-2, with TRBD2 matching over 12 bases. The length of the CDR3 is 20 residues. J was trimmed by 4 bases and V by 5 bases; bases with no gene match: 18. CDR1 and CDR2 (germline): SGDLS, YYNGEE. CDR3 nucleotides: TGTGCCAGCAGTGACAAGATAACTAGCGGGGGGCTCGAGGGCACCGGGGAGCTGTTTTTT. It specifies CASSDKITSGGLEGTGELFF. Combining the CDR3 with reference TRBV9 and TRBJ2-2 gives the whole variable domain DSGVTQTPKHLITATGQRVTLRCSPRSGDLSVYWYQQSLDQGLQFLIQYYNGEERAKGNILERFSAQQFPDLHSELNLSSLELGDSALYFCASSDKITSGGLEGTGELFFGEGSRLTVL.

Here the CDR3 reads CASSEYRLAGVLTGELFF. The CDR3, as DNA: TGTGCCAGCAGCGAATACCGACTAGCTGGTGTTTTGACCGGGGAGCTGTTTTTT. The chain is built from TRBV5-4 and TRBJ2-2, with 7 bases matching TRBD2. This CDR3 contains 18 residues. The V segment lost 4 bases and the J segment 5 bases; nucleotides outside the gene matches: 17. In germline, CDR1 is SGHNT, CDR2 YYREEE (reference sequence). The whole variable domain, filled in from reference TRBV5-4 and TRBJ2-2, reads ETGVTQSPTHLIKTRGQQVTLRCSSQSGHNTVSWYQQALGQGPQFIFQYYREEENGRGNFPPRFSGLQFPNYSSELNVNALELDDSALYLCASSEYRLAGVLTGELFFGEGSRLTVL.

For the CDR3, the DNA is TGTGCCAGCAGCTGGTACACAGGGGGCTCTGGAAACACCATATATTTT. Translating gives CASSWYTGGSGNTIYF. This chain connects TRBV7-8 to TRBJ1-3, with TRBD1 matching over 8 bases. CDR1 and CDR2 from the germline V gene are SGHVS and FQNEAQ. After removal of 4 bases from V and 0 bases from J, the junction contained 5 bases not matched to a gene. This CDR3 comprises 16 residues.

This sequence joins TRBV30 and TRBJ2-1; unclear D gene. CDR1 and CDR2 (germline): GTSNPN, SVGIG (reference sequence). Trimming stripped 3 bases from V and 3 bases from J, with 9 bases between. The CDR3 covers 13 residues. The CDR3 DNA reads TGTGCCTGGAGGCTACGACTCTACAATGAGCAGTTCTTC. This gives the protein CAWRLRLYNEQFF.

CDR3 bases: TGTGCCAGCAGCGGTACCGTTGGGACTAGCGGACAAGAGACCCAGTACTTC. Translated: CASSGTVGTSGQETQYF. This chain links TRBV9 with TRBJ2-5, with 11 bases matching TRBD2. Germline V gene lookup returns CDR1 SGDLS and CDR2 YYNGEE. With V trimmed by 3 bases and J by 2 bases, 9 bases remained unmatched. This CDR3 has 17 residues.

This clone has just a few counts. The chain uses TRBV6-1 and TRBJ2-7, with 10 positions matching TRBD2. V lost 0 bases, J lost 2 bases, and 4 bases stayed unmatched. Germline V CDR1 and CDR2: MNHNS, SASEGT. The CDR3 loop spans 16 amino acids. The CDR3 nucleotides are TGTGCCAGCAGTGAAGCGCTACTAGCGGGGACCTACGAGCAGTACTTC. Amino acids: CASSEALLAGTYEQYF.

V gene TRBV27 combines with J gene TRBJ1-1, with D unclear. This CDR3 comprises 14 residues. Germline lookup yields CDR1 MNHEY and CDR2 SMNVEV (reference sequence). Trimming pared 2 bases from V and 0 bases from J, leaving 7 bases between. The CDR3: CASSLNRLNTEAFF. In DNA, the CDR3 is TGTGCCAGCAGTTTAAATCGGTTGAACACTGAAGCTTTCTTT.

This clone came up once. The V call is TRBV5-4, the J call TRBJ2-1, with 8 bases matching TRBD2. The germline CDR1 and CDR2 sequences are SGHNT and YYREEE (reference sequence). This CDR3 is built from 13 residues. Trimming took 3 bases from V and 9 from J; bases not matched to a gene: 5. CDR3 amino acids: CASSWSSGVEQFF. The CDR3 DNA is TGTGCCAGCAGCTGGAGTAGCGGGGTTGAGCAGTTCTTC.

J is TRBJ1-3 and V is TRBV9, with D hard to call. V lost 2 bases to trimming and J lost 3 bases, with 9 bases between them. This CDR3 spans 14 amino acids. Germline CDR1 SGDLS, CDR2 YYNGEE. The CDR3 region is CASSVSDFGNTIYF. CDR3 bases: TGTGCCAGCAGCGTCAGTGATTTTGGAAACACCATATATTTT. The whole variable domain, filled in from reference TRBV9 and TRBJ1-3, reads DSGVTQTPKHLITATGQRVTLRCSPRSGDLSVYWYQQSLDQGLQFLIQYYNGEERAKGNILERFSAQQFPDLHSELNLSSLELGDSALYFCASSVSDFGNTIYFGEGSWLTVV.

The chain is built from TRBV19 and TRBJ2-2; the match to TRBD2 covers 13 bases. CDR3 size: 17 residues. From germline, CDR1 is LNHDA and CDR2 SQIVND (reference sequence). V was pared by 8 bases and J by 5 bases, with 11 bases of the junction left unmatched. The CDR3 reads CASSIAGTSGVTGELFF. CDR3 nucleotides: TGTGCCAGTTCTATAGCGGGGACTAGCGGGGTAACCGGGGAGCTGTTTTTT.